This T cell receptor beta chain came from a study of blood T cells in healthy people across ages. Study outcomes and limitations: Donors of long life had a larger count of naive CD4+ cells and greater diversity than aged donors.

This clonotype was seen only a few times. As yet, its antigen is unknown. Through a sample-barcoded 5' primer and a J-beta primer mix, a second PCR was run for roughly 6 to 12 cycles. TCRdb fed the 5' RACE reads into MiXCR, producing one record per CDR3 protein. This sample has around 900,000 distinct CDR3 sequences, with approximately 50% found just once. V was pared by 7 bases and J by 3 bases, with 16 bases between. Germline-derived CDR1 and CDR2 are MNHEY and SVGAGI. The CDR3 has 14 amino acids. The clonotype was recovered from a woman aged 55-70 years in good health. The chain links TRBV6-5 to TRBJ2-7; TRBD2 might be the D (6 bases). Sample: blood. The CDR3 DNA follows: TGTGCCAGCACCCTAGGAGAGGGACTCTACGAGCAGTACTTC. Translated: CASTLGEGLYEQYF.